Listed here are 3 T cell receptor beta chains from one sample, sequenced in a study of blood T cell dynamics during melanoma immunotherapy. Measured with immunoSEQ multiplex PCR; TCRdb has only the in-frame clones, and not every one. The table has 15,000 to 20,000 clones, approximately 80% seen once. Documented time point: pre-treatment baseline. Material: blood, obtained from a patient treated with checkpoint blockade. Every receptor here comes from a human donor with melanoma.

CDR3: CASSLWVDRLSADTQYF. In DNA, the CDR3 is TGTGCCAGCAGTTTATGGGTGGACAGGTTAAGCGCAGATACGCAGTATTTT. V gene TRBV28 combines with J gene TRBJ2-3; 7 bases line up with TRBD1. V gave up 0 bases and J gave up 4 bases; unmatched junction bases: 10. The germline CDR1 and CDR2 sequences are MDHEN and SYDVKM. The CDR3 contains 17 residues.

This chain uses TRBV27 with TRBJ2-7; 9 nucleotides align to TRBD1. In germline, CDR1 is MNHEY, CDR2 SMNVEV (reference sequence). V shed 6 bases and J 1 base; nucleotides not matched to a gene: 10. The length of the CDR3 is 16 residues. As DNA, the CDR3 is TGTGCCAGCAGCCTCAATTCCGGGACAGGGTCCTACGAGCAGTACTTC. Translation gives CASSLNSGTGSYEQYF.

This clone has a single count. V usage is TRBV27 and J usage is TRBJ2-1; D call uncertain. V shed 4 bases and J shed 4 bases, with 11 bases lying between them. Germline loops: CDR1 MNHEY, CDR2 SMNVEV (reference sequence). The CDR3 length is 14 residues. The CDR3 sequence is CASSSWRSYNEQFF. The CDR3 nucleotides are TGTGCCAGCAGTTCTTGGCGGTCTTACAATGAGCAGTTCTTC.